This paragraph covers one TCR beta chain sequence. Reverse transcribing all isolated RNA meant expressed TCRB transcripts were sequenced. Clones were read by immunoSEQ multiplex PCR, and TCRdb kept only the in-frame ones, dropping some. This table has over 700,000 clones, about 17% appearing once. This record belongs to a study of beta chain features in type 1 diabetes. Losses at the gene ends were 1 base for V and 9 bases for J; bases not matched to a gene: 5. The germline V gene has CDR1 LNHNV and CDR2 YYDKDF (reference sequence). The CDR3 extends over 14 amino acids. This clonotype was sampled from a woman aged 18-29 years in good health. What was sequenced was naive CD4+ T cells from blood. J is TRBJ2-1 and V is TRBV15; TRBD2 matches 8 bases. The CDR3 DNA is TGTGCCACCAGCAGAGCGGGAGGGCCACGTGAGCAGTTCTTC. This encodes CATSRAGGPREQFF. Full variable domain (remainder filled in from reference TRBV15 and TRBJ2-1): DAMVIQNPRYQVTQFGKPVTLSCSQTLNHNVMYWYQQKSSQAPKLLFHYYDKDFNNEADTPDNFQSRRPNTSFCFLDIRSPGLGDTAMYLCATSRAGGPREQFFGPGTRLTVL.